This T cell receptor (beta chain) emerged from a study of human T cells and chemical hapten exposure (dated by TCRdb to the early 2020s). The study in broad terms: For sensitization, 2% DPC in acetone was applied to a 2 cm by 2 cm area of upper inner arm skin. Patients additionally received weekly therapeutic DPC doses to the scalp throughout the roughly 24-week study period. Patch tests used Finn chambers with 0.01% DPC on the upper back, scored after 6 days by International Contact Dermatitis Research Group standards. Alopecia areata with under or over 50% scalp involvement, alopecia totalis and alopecia universalis were represented in the patient cohort, which was mostly female. Libraries were combined into a pool for sequencing, and differences in TCR yield between samples came mainly from small differences in library volumes within the pool. The study tracked peripheral blood TCR repertoire changes in vivo during primary and secondary sensitization to the hapten diphenylcyclopropenone (DPC) in alopecia patients. Blood was sampled from patients pre-sensitization (week 0) and at 2, 6 and about 24 weeks after DPC sensitization. Approximately 28 alopecia patients provided blood for TCR sequencing at one to four time points (pre-sensitization, 2, 6 and 24 weeks).

The time point label corresponds to: patch test 3, about 24 weeks after DPC sensitization. This sample's treatment or condition label indicates: therapeutic diphenylcyclopropenone sensitization with weekly scalp DPC. Blood at each patch-test visit was drawn before the patch test was applied. To be eligible, patients had to be aged 18 to 70, diagnosed with alopecia and judged suitable for DPC therapy, while pregnant patients were excluded. Total RNA was isolated from unfractionated whole blood collected in Tempus Blood RNA tubes. The investigation overall reported the following: Because every patient had alopecia, a presumed autoimmune disease, the patients' immune response might differ from that of healthy individuals. Patch test score correlated positively with the number of PT1 expanded TCRs, reaching significance at thresholds 8, 16 and 32 but not at 4. Repeated subsampling changed both the strength of the expansion versus patch-test correlation and the threshold at which that correlation became significant. Significantly more large CDR3 similarity clusters were formed by expanded TCRs than by pre-sensitization or healthy control sets, consistent with antigen-driven responses. DPC sensitization did not change the number of TCRs with a frequency above 1 in 1000, and there was no evidence of changes in global repertoire structure.

This clonotype was observed many times. Its antigen is currently not known. No base quality information exists; no much larger clone differs at one position. Libraries were made using RACE. Sequencing was carried out with a NextSeq 500. During library preparation, unique molecular identifiers were attached to individual cDNA molecules so that TCRs could be counted quantitatively and reproducibly. From each blood RNA sample, both TCR alpha and TCR beta chains were sequenced. Regarding the original processing steps: A median of approximately 96,000 TCRs per sample was observed, with a range of roughly 23,224 to 700,000. V, J and CDR3 annotation of the TCR reads was performed with the Decombinator software suite. Every sample was subsampled to the same number of TCRs (28,000) for the PS versus PT1 abundance plots. Expanded TCRs were defined as absent before sensitization and observed at least eight times at the 2-week time point. TCRdb took the public reads, trimmed them with fastp at Q25, ran MiXCR for clone calling and kept in-frame beta chains. A single entry per CDR3 protein holds the most common genes and DNA from its merged rows. Here the V and J calls rest on TCRdb's processing, not on the authors' analysis. The sample includes over 55,000 distinct CDR3 sequences, with roughly 12% observed a single time. Of the sample, 2.4% falls within the top ten clones.

The CDR3 contains 14 residues, cysteine and phenylalanine counted. Solely the CDR3 DNA is kept, with 42 bases framed from the first base. For CDR1 and CDR2, the germline V gene lists SQVTM and ANQGSEA. Trimming removed 1 base from V and 4 bases from J, leaving 13 bases between the germline ends. The receptor's source is a man younger than 45 with alopecia areata. Some clones in this sample may be carry-over from other donors' samples. The sequence joins TRBV29-1 to TRBJ2-5; the D call could be TRBD1 or TRBD2, with each sharing 5 bases. The sample in question was whole blood, obtained in connection with sensitization to the hapten diphenylcyclopropenone (DPC). The nucleotide sequence is TGCAGCGTTGAAGCGGGGAGTCAGGGAGAGACCCAGTACTTC. Translated, it reads CSVEAGSQGETQYF.